The rows below give T cell receptor beta chains drawn from one sample of a study of blood T cell repertoires in COVID-19. The protocol was immunoSEQ multiplex PCR, while the TCRdb copy is restricted to in-frame clones and leaves out a portion. The sample holds some 38,000 clones, roughly nine tenths seen once. Input material: peripheral blood. The receptors originated from a woman in her twenties or thirties in a cohort sampled during active COVID-19. Both conserved end residues are part of each CDR3. Fields, in order: J gene, D gene, V gene, clone size, CDR3 DNA, CDR3 protein. A D gene is named only where the DNA matches it firmly. Size values are once, few and many counts, or a class for expanded clones, and some rows have none.

TRBJ2-6 | TRBD1 | TRBV9 | - | TGTGCCAGCAGCGCGAGGGGGCTTGGGGCCAACGTCCTGACTTTC | CASSARGLGANVLTF
TRBJ2-2 | - | TRBV7-8 | - | TGTGCCAGCAGCTTCCGGGAGTTCAACACCGGGGAGCTGTTTTTT | CASSFREFNTGELFF
TRBJ2-3 | TRBD1 | TRBV2 | - | TGTGCCAGCAGTCCCCGGGACAGGGCCACAGATACGCAGTATTTT | CASSPRDRATDTQYF
TRBJ2-1 | TRBD2 | TRBV18 | - | TGTGCCAGCTCAAGGACTAGCGGGAGGGATGAGCAGTTCTTC | CASSRTSGRDEQFF
TRBJ2-7 | - | TRBV3-1/TRBV3-2 | few | TGTGCCAGCAGCCACTACTACGAGCAGTACTTC | CASSHYYEQYF
TRBJ2-1 | TRBD1 | TRBV7-8 | - | TGTGCCAGCAGCTCGGAGGGGAGGGACAGGGACAATGAGCAGTTCTTC | CASSSEGRDRDNEQFF
TRBJ2-7 | - | TRBV7-9 | once | TGTGCCAGCAGCTTAGCGACAGGCTGGGTTGACGAGCAGTACTTC | CASSLATGWVDEQYF
TRBJ2-3 | TRBD2 | TRBV4-2 | - | TGTGCCAGCAGCCGCGGGACTAGCGGGAGTTTCACAGATACGCAGTATTTT | CASSRGTSGSFTDTQYF
TRBJ2-1 | - | TRBV12-3/TRBV12-4 | - | TGTGCCAGCAGACCCGGGGGAGGTGAGCAGTTCTTC | CASRPGGGEQFF
TRBJ1-2 | - | TRBV6-5 | - | TGTGCCAGCAGTTACTCTTCTCCAGGAATTGGCTACACCTTC | CASSYSSPGIGYTF
TRBJ2-3 | TRBD2 | TRBV6-5 | - | TGTGCCAGCAGTTTTGGGACTAGCAGAACAACAGATACGCAGTATTTT | CASSFGTSRTTDTQYF
TRBJ1-2 | - | TRBV7-2 | once | TGTGCCAGCAGCTTAAGGGGGTCAAGGGGCTACACCTTC | CASSLRGSRGYTF
TRBJ1-2 | - | TRBV11-1 | - | TGTGCCAGCAGCCTCGATCCAGGGGCTGGTTTGGGCTACACCTTC | CASSLDPGAGLGYTF
TRBJ2-2 | - | TRBV10-2 | - | TGCGCCAGCAGCACAACATTCACCGGGGAGCTGTTTTTT | CASSTTFTGELFF
TRBJ2-1 | - | TRBV24-1 | medium-sized | TGTGCCACCAGTGGTCAGACTAGAAAGACCTACAATGAGCAGTTCTTC | CATSGQTRKTYNEQFF
TRBJ2-1 | TRBD1 | TRBV24-1 | - | TGTGCCACCAGAAGGACAGGGGGGGACGAGCAGTTCTTC | CATRRTGGDEQFF
TRBJ1-2 | - | TRBV5-1 | once | TGCGCCAGCAGCCCCCAGGCCGTCGCGGGAATTGGGGGCTACACCTTC | CASSPQAVAGIGGYTF
TRBJ2-1 | TRBD2 | TRBV5-4 | - | TGTGCCAGCAGCTTAGGACTAGCGGGAGCTCACAATGAGCAGTTCTTC | CASSLGLAGAHNEQFF
TRBJ1-1 | - | TRBV30 | - | TGTGCCTGGACTGAAGACAGCAACACTGAAGCTTTCTTT | CAWTEDSNTEAFF
TRBJ2-2 | TRBD2 | TRBV7-3 | - | TGTGCCAGCAGCCTTAGCGGGAGGGCCACCGGGGAGCTGTTTTTT | CASSLSGRATGELFF
TRBJ2-1 | TRBD2 | TRBV11-2 | - | TGTGCCAGCAGCTTTGACCGGAATCTAGCGGGGCACAATGAGCAGTTCTTC | CASSFDRNLAGHNEQFF
TRBJ2-7 | - | TRBV4-1 | - | TGCGCCAGCAGCCAAGCCCCCGGGGGGGACAGATCCCCCTACGAGCAGTACTTC | CASSQAPGGDRSPYEQYF
TRBJ2-7 | - | TRBV19 | - | TGTGCCAGTAGTATAGTAGCGAGCTCCTACGAGCAGTACTTC | CASSIVASSYEQYF
TRBJ2-7 | TRBD2 | TRBV27 | - | TGTGCCAGCAGTCCCCTCGGGGGAGGGCCTAACGAGCAGTACTTC | CASSPLGGGPNEQYF
TRBJ1-1 | TRBD1 | TRBV30 | - | TGTGCCTGGACGGACAGGGCTGGGGATTTTGAAGCTTTCTTT | CAWTDRAGDFEAFF
TRBJ2-3 | - | TRBV7-9 | - | TGTGCCAGCAGCGGTCGGGGGGCTAGCACAGATACGCAGTATTTT | CASSGRGASTDTQYF
TRBJ2-1 | TRBD2 | TRBV20-1 | - | TGCAGTGCTAGTGACAGCGGGAGGGCATTGGGGCAGTTCTTC | CSASDSGRALGQFF
TRBJ2-5 | - | TRBV15 | - | TGTGCCACCAGCAGAGATCTGGGGGGAACCGAGACCCAGTACTTC | CATSRDLGGTETQYF
TRBJ2-5 | TRBD1 | TRBV10-3 | - | TGTGCCATCAGTGCACCGGGACAGGGTCAAGAGACCCAGTACTTC | CAISAPGQGQETQYF
TRBJ2-1 | - | TRBV19 | - | TGTGCCAGTAGCCGGGACACGGTTTACAATGAGCAGTTCTTC | CASSRDTVYNEQFF
TRBJ1-1 | - | TRBV25-1 | - | TGTGCCACAAAACAGGGAAGCACTGAAGCTTTCTTT | CATKQGSTEAFF
TRBJ2-1 | TRBD2 | TRBV6-5 | - | TGTGCCAGCAGTTACTCGAAACTAGCGGCCTACAATGAGCAGTTCTTC | CASSYSKLAAYNEQFF
TRBJ1-5 | - | TRBV7-6 | - | TGTGCCAGCAGCGCGAGGCGGGGACAGCCCCAGCATTTT | CASSARRGQPQHF
TRBJ1-1 | TRBD1 | TRBV3-1/TRBV3-2 | - | TGTGCCAGCTCGTCGACAGGGGATGTCACTGAAGCTTTCTTT | CASSSTGDVTEAFF
TRBJ2-5 | TRBD2 | TRBV7-2 | - | TGTGCCAGCAGCACCCAAGCGGGAAGAGAGACCCAGTACTTC | CASSTQAGRETQYF
TRBJ2-3 | - | TRBV25-1 | - | TGTGCCAGCAGTGAATTTAGCGGAACTAGCACAGATACGCAGTATTTT | CASSEFSGTSTDTQYF
TRBJ2-5 | TRBD1 | TRBV5-1 | - | TGCGCCAGCAGCCGGCGGGACAGGAGTTTTTTACAAGAGACCCAGTACTTC | CASSRRDRSFLQETQYF
TRBJ1-6 | TRBD1 | TRBV7-8 | - | TGTGCCAGCAGTCGGACAGGATATAATTCACCCCTCCACTTT | CASSRTGYNSPLHF
TRBJ2-7 | TRBD1 | TRBV7-9 | - | TGTGCCAGCAGTATTTACTCCGGGACAGGGTACGAGCAGTACTTC | CASSIYSGTGYEQYF
TRBJ2-3 | TRBD2 | TRBV24-1 | - | TGTGCCACCAGTGATCCAGTTGGATCCCCGGCACTAGCGGGACCCCAGCACACAGATACGCAGTATTTT | CATSDPVGSPALAGPQHTDTQYF
TRBJ2-5 | TRBD2 | TRBV30 | - | TGTGCCTGGAGTGTTCAAGCGGGGTCGGGGAACCAGTACTTC | CAWSVQAGSGNQYF
TRBJ2-3 | - | TRBV6-5 | once | TGTGCCAGCAGTTACGCGGGAAACACAGATACGCAGTATTTT | CASSYAGNTDTQYF
TRBJ1-4 | - | TRBV5-1 | - | TGCGCCAGCACCCCGAAGGCAGGGTCGAGGGAAAAACTGTTTTTT | CASTPKAGSREKLFF
TRBJ2-7 | - | TRBV20-1 | - | TGCAGTGCTAGTCCTGTTGCGGGGCACGAGCAGTACTTC | CSASPVAGHEQYF
TRBJ1-1 | - | TRBV6-5 | - | TGTGCCAGCAGTTACTCGGTGGGGGGATACACTGAAGCTTTCTTT | CASSYSVGGYTEAFF
TRBJ2-7 | - | TRBV24-1 | - | TGTGCCACCAGGCAGGGGAACGAGCAGTACTTC | CATRQGNEQYF
TRBJ1-2 | - | TRBV27 | - | TGTGCCAGCAGTGTCTCCCGGGTGGGTGGCAGCTATGGCTACACCTTC | CASSVSRVGGSYGYTF
TRBJ2-7 | TRBD2 | TRBV25-1 | few | TGTGCCAGCAGTCCGACGGGACTAGCGAGGGAAGAGCAGTACTTC | CASSPTGLAREEQYF
TRBJ1-2 | - | TRBV28 | - | TGTGCCAGCAGCTCCTTTCCCCGGGGTGGAAGGGGCTACACCTTC | CASSSFPRGGRGYTF
TRBJ1-1 | - | TRBV24-1 | - | TGTGCCACCAGTGACCCCAGGGTTGGCACTGAAGCTTTCTTT | CATSDPRVGTEAFF
TRBJ2-7 | - | TRBV2 | - | TGTGCCAGCAGTGAGTTTATAGGGGGAGTCTACGAGCAGTACTTC | CASSEFIGGVYEQYF
TRBJ2-2 | TRBD1 | TRBV30 | - | TGTGCCTGGGGCCTTACTGCAGGGGGCACCGGGGAGCTGTTTTTT | CAWGLTAGGTGELFF
TRBJ2-3 | - | TRBV25-1 | - | TGTGCCAGCAGTCGAGACACCTACACAGATACGCAGTATTTT | CASSRDTYTDTQYF